This T cell receptor (beta chain) was observed in a study of blood T cell repertoires in COVID-19. Turning to the study itself: Samples came from the United States, Italy and Spain, spanning acute and convalescent COVID-19. PBMCs, B-cell-depleted T cells, or T cells provided the cDNA or gDNA that made up the material.

V dropped 4 bases and J dropped 0 bases, with 13 bases sitting between them. CDR1 and CDR2 from the germline V gene are SGHTS and YDEGEE. The CDR3 loop spans 16 amino acids. How the authors handled the data: Counts of nucleated cells, estimated from reference gene primer amplification, were obtained. Method: immunoSEQ multiplex PCR; TCRdb's copy keeps in-frame clones and lacks some. Clone size and the V and J calls come from that table; the DNA yielded D and trimming. The table shows 25,000 to 30,000 clones, with just under 95% occurring only once. This sequence joins TRBV5-8 and TRBJ2-2, with a weak D call TRBD2 (6 bases). This clonotype was sampled from a human donor with active COVID-19. The donor label of this sample is uncertain. The specimen was peripheral blood. The CDR3: CASSLWLATNTGELFF. The CDR3 DNA follows: TGTGCCAGCAGCCTCTGGCTAGCGACGAACACCGGGGAGCTGTTTTTT.